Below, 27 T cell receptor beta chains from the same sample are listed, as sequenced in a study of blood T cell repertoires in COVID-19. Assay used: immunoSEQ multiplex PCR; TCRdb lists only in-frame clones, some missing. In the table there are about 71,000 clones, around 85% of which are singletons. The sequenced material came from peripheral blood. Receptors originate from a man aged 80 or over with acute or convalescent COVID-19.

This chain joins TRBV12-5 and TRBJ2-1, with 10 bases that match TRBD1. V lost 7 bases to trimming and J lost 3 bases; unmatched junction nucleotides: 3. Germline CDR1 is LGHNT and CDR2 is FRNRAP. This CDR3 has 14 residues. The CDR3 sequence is CASAGTGDYNEQFF. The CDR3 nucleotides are TGTGCTAGTGCGGGGACAGGGGACTACAATGAGCAGTTCTTC.

The CDR3, as DNA: TGTGCCTGGACTAAAACAGGGGGCCTAGGCTATGGCTACACCTTC. It encodes CAWTKTGGLGYGYTF. The chain combines TRBV30 with TRBJ1-2, with 9 bases identical to TRBD1. Trimming cost V 4 bases and J 4 bases; bases outside gene matches: 10. Looked up from germline, CDR1 is GTSNPN and CDR2 is SVGIG (reference sequence). The CDR3 is made up of 15 amino acids.

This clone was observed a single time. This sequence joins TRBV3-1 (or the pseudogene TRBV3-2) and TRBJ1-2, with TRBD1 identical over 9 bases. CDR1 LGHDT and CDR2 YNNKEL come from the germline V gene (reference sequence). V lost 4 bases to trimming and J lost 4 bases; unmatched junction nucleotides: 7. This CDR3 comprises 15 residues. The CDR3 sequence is CASSRQTGGGYGYTF. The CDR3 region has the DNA TGTGCCAGCAGCCGCCAAACAGGGGGCGGCTATGGCTACACCTTC.

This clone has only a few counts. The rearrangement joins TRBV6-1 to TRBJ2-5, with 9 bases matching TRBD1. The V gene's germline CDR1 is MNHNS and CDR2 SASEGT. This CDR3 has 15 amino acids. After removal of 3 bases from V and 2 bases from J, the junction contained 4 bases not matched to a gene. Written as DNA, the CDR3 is TGTGCCAGCAGTGAGGGGGACAGGGAACAAGAGACCCAGTACTTC. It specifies CASSEGDREQETQYF.

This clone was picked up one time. CDR3 nucleotide sequence: TGCGCCAGCAGCTTGGGTCAAGTCGGGGGCTACACCTTC. Amino acid sequence: CASSLGQVGGYTF. The rearrangement uses TRBV5-1 and TRBJ1-2; D gene uncertain. Trimming removed 0 bases at V and 8 bases at J, with 11 bases between. The CDR3 has 13 amino acids. CDR1 and CDR2 from the germline V gene are SGHRS and YFSETQ. The full variable domain, its missing parts supplied by reference TRBV5-1 and TRBJ1-2, is KAGVTQTPRYLIKTRGQQVTLSCSPISGHRSVSWYQQTPGQGLQFLFEYFSETQRNKGNFPGRFSGRQFSNSRSEMNVSTLELGDSALYLCASSLGQVGGYTFGSGTRLTVV.

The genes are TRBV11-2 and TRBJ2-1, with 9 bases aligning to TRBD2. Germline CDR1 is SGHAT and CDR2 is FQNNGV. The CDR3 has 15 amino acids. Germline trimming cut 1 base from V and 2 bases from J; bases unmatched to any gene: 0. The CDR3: CASSLGGGAYNEQFF. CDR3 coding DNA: TGTGCCAGCAGCTTAGGCGGGGGGGCCTACAATGAGCAGTTCTTC. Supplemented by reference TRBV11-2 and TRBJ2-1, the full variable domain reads EAGVAQSPRYKIIEKRQSVAFWCNPISGHATLYWYQQILGQGPKLLIQFQNNGVVDDSQLPKDRFSAERLKGVDSTLKIQPAKLEDSAVYLCASSLGGGAYNEQFFGPGTRLTVL.

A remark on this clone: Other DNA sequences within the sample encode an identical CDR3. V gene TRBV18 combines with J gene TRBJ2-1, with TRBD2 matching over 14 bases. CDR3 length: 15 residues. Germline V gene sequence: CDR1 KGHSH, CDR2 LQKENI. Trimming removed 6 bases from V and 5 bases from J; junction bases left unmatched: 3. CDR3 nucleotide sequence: TGTGCCAGCTCCCCGGGACTAGCGGGGGACAATGAGCAGTTCTTC. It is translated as CASSPGLAGDNEQFF.

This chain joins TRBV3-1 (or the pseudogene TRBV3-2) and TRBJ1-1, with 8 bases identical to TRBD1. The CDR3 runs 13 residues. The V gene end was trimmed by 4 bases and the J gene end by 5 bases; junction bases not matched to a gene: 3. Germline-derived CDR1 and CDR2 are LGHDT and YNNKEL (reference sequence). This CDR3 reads CASSRQGTTEAFF. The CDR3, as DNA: TGTGCCAGCAGCCGACAGGGGACGACTGAAGCTTTCTTT.

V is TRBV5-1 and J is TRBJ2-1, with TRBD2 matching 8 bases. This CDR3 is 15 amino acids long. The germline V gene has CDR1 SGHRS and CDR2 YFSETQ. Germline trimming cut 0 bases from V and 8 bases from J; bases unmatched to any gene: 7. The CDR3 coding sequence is TGCGCCAGCAGCTTGGCCGGGGGGGCGTCTGATGAGCAGTTCTTC. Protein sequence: CASSLAGGASDEQFF. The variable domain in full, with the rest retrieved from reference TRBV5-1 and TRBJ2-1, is KAGVTQTPRYLIKTRGQQVTLSCSPISGHRSVSWYQQTPGQGLQFLFEYFSETQRNKGNFPGRFSGRQFSNSRSEMNVSTLELGDSALYLCASSLAGGASDEQFFGPGTRLTVL.

CDR3 amino acids: CASSLGSLGSGNSPLHF. CDR3 in DNA: TGTGCCAGCAGCTTAGGTTCTCTCGGGTCGGGGAATTCACCCCTCCACTTT. The chain links TRBV7-9 to TRBJ1-6; D not certain. The ends were cut back, 1 base at V and 7 bases at J, with 17 bases in the middle. The germline V gene has CDR1 SEHNR and CDR2 FQNEAQ (reference sequence). This CDR3 spans 17 amino acids. The full variable domain, its missing parts supplied by reference TRBV7-9 and TRBJ1-6, is DTGVSQNPRHKITKRGQNVTFRCDPISEHNRLYWYRQTLGQGPEFLTYFQNEAQLEKSRLLSDRFSAERPKGSFSTLEIQRTEQGDSAMYLCASSLGSLGSGNSPLHFGNGTRLTVT.

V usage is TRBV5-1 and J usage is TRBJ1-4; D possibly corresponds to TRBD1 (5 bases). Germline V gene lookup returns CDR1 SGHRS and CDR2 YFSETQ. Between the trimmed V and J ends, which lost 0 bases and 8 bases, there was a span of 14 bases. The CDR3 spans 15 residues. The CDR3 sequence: CASSLGAGSKEKLFF. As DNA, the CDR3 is TGCGCCAGCAGCTTGGGGGCAGGGTCGAAGGAAAAACTGTTTTTT.

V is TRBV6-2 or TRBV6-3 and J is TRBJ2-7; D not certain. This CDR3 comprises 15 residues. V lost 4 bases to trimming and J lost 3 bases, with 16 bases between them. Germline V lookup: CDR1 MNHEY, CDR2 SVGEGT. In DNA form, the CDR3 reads TGTGCCAGCAGTTTCCCGACAAAAATTGACTACGAGCAGTACTTC. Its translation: CASSFPTKIDYEQYF.

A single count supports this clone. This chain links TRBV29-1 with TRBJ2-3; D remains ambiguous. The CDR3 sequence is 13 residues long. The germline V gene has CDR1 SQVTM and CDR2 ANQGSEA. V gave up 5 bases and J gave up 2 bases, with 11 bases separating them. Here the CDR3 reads CSVRSTVTDTQYF. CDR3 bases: TGCAGCGTTCGATCCACGGTCACAGATACGCAGTATTTT.

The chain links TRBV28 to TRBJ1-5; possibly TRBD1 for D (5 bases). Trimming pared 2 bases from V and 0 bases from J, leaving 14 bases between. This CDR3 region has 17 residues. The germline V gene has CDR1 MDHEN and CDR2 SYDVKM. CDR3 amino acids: CASSLLTGGASNQPQHF. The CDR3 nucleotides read TGTGCCAGCAGTTTACTTACGGGCGGGGCTAGCAATCAGCCCCAGCATTTT.

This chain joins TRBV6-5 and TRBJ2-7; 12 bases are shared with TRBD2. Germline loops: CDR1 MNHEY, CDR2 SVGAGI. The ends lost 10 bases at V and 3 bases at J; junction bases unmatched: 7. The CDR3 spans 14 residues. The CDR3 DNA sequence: TGTGCCACGAGACTAGCGGGAGTTGTCTACGAGCAGTACTTC. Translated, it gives CATRLAGVVYEQYF.

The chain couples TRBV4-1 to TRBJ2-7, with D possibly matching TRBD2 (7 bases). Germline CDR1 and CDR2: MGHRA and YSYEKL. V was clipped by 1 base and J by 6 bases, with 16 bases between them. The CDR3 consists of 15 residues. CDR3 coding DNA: TGCGCCAGCAGCCAAGGAGGACTAGGGGGGCGCGAGCAGTACTTC. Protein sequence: CASSQGGLGGREQYF.

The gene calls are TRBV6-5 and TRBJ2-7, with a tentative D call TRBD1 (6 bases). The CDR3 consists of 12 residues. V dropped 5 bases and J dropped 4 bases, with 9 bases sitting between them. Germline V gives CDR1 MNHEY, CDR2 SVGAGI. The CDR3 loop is CASSKTGYEQYF. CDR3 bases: TGTGCCAGCAGTAAGACAGGTTACGAGCAGTACTTC.

CDR3: CASSLGGRIGNTIYF. Written as DNA, the CDR3 is TGTGCCAGCAGTTTAGGGGGCCGAATCGGAAACACCATATATTTT. The chain carries TRBV28 and TRBJ1-3; perhaps TRBD1 as D (6 bases). V lost 2 bases to trimming and J lost 4 bases, with 12 bases between them. Looked up from germline, CDR1 is MDHEN and CDR2 is SYDVKM. CDR3 length: 15 residues.

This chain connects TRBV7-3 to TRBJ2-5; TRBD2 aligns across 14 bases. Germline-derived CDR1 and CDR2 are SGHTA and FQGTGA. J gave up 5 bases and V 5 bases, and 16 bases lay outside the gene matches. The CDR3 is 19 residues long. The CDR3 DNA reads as TGTGCCAGCAGCCCGGGGACTAGCGGGGGTACCCATTTTGCGGAGACCCAGTACTTC. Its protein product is CASSPGTSGGTHFAETQYF.

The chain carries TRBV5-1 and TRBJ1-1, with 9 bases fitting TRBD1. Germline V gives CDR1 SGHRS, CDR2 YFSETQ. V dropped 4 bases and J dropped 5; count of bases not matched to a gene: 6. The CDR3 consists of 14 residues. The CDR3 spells CASSVGQGQTEAFF. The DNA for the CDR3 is TGCGCCAGCAGCGTGGGACAGGGCCAGACTGAAGCTTTCTTT.

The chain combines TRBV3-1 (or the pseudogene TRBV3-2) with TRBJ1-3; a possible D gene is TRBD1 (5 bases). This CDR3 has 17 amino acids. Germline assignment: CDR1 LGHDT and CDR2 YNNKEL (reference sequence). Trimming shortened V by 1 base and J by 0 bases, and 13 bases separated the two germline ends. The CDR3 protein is CASSQVLGTASGNTIYF. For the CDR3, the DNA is TGTGCCAGCAGCCAAGTCCTTGGGACTGCCTCTGGAAACACCATATATTTT.

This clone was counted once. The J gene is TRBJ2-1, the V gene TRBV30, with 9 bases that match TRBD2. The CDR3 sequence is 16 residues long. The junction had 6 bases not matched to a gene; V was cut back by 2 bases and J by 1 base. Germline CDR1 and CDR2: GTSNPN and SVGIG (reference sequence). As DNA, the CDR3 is TGTGCCTGGAGTACGGGGCGGGGGGGGTCCTACAATGAGCAGTTCTTC. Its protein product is CAWSTGRGGSYNEQFF. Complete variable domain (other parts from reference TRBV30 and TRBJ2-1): SQTIHQWPATLVQPVGSPLSLECTVEGTSNPNLYWYRQAAGRGLQLLFYSVGIGQISSEVPQNLSASRPQDRQFILSSKKLLLSDSGFYLCAWSTGRGGSYNEQFFGPGTRLTVL.

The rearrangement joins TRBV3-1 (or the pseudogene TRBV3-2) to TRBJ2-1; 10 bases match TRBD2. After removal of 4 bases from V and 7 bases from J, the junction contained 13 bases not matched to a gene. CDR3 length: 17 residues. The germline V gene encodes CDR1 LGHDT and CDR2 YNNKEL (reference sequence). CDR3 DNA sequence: TGTGCCAGCAGCCCTAGGGGGCAGCTAGCGGGAGTGAATGAGCAGTTCTTC. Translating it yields CASSPRGQLAGVNEQFF.

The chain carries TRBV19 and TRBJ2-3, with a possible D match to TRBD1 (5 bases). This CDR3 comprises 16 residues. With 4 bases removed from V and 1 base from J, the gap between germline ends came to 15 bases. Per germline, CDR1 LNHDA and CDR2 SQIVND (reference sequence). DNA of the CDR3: TGTGCCAGTAGTAAACGTCACGGACAACGCACAGATACGCAGTATTTT. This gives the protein CASSKRHGQRTDTQYF.

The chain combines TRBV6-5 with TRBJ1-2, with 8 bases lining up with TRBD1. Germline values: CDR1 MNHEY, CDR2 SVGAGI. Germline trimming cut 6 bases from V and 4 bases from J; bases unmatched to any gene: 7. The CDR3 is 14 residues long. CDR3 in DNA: TGTGCCAGCAGCAAGGGACAGGAGCCCTATGGCTACACCTTC. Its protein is CASSKGQEPYGYTF.

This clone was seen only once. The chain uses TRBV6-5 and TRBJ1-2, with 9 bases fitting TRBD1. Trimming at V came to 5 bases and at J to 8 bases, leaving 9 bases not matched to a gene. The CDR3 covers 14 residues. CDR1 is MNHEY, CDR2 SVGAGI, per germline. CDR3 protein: CASSLPTGGLGYTF. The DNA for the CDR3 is TGTGCCAGCAGTCTCCCAACAGGGGGCTTGGGCTACACCTTC.

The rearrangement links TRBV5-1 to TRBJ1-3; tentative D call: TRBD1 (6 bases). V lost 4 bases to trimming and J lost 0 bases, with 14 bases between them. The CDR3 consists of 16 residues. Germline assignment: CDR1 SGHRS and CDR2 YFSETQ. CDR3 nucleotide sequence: TGCGCCAGCAGCCCTGCTGGACAGAACTCTGGAAACACCATATATTTT. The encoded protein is CASSPAGQNSGNTIYF. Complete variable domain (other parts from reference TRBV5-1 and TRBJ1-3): KAGVTQTPRYLIKTRGQQVTLSCSPISGHRSVSWYQQTPGQGLQFLFEYFSETQRNKGNFPGRFSGRQFSNSRSEMNVSTLELGDSALYLCASSPAGQNSGNTIYFGEGSWLTVV.